Listed below are T cell receptor beta chains from one sample, sequenced in a study of blood T cell repertoires in COVID-19. Clones were sequenced by immunoSEQ multiplex PCR, and TCRdb holds only the in-frame ones, with some missing. Of more than 200,000 clones in the sample, 85% to 90% are singletons; the top ten hold around a tenth. Sequences were obtained from peripheral blood. All receptors derive from a man in his fifties with COVID-19, enrolled during active disease. CDR3s include the opening cysteine and the closing phenylalanine or tryptophan. Each record gives: V gene, clone size, D gene, J gene, CDR3 DNA, CDR3 protein. D genes are given only for firm matches. Part of the rows lack a size; the others show once, few, many or a class for expanded clones.

v_call: TRBV5-1; clone_size: -; d_call: TRBD1; j_call: TRBJ2-2; cdr3_nt: TGCGCCAGCAGCATGCGGGACAGGGGCCAAACGCCGACCGGGGAGCTGTTTTTT; cdr3_aa: CASSMRDRGQTPTGELFF
v_call: TRBV6-2/TRBV6-3; clone_size: -; d_call: -; j_call: TRBJ2-7; cdr3_nt: TGTGCCAGCAGTCCAGACATATACTACGAGCAGTACTTC; cdr3_aa: CASSPDIYYEQYF
v_call: TRBV7-8; clone_size: -; d_call: TRBD2; j_call: TRBJ2-1; cdr3_nt: TGTGCCAGCAGCCGGACTAGCGGGAGGGCCCGTTCCTACAATGAGCAGTTCTTC; cdr3_aa: CASSRTSGRARSYNEQFF
v_call: TRBV6-6; clone_size: -; d_call: -; j_call: TRBJ1-2; cdr3_nt: TGTGCCAGCAGTTACTCCCTAAATCGACAGAATGGCTACACCTTC; cdr3_aa: CASSYSLNRQNGYTF
v_call: TRBV15; clone_size: -; d_call: -; j_call: TRBJ1-5; cdr3_nt: TGTGCCACCAGCAGAGGCGAATCCAGCAATCAGCCCCAGCATTTT; cdr3_aa: CATSRGESSNQPQHF
v_call: TRBV9; clone_size: -; d_call: TRBD2; j_call: TRBJ2-7; cdr3_nt: TGTGCCAGCAGCGTAGATGGCGGGAGTCTCCGCGAGCAGTACTTC; cdr3_aa: CASSVDGGSLREQYF
v_call: TRBV30; clone_size: -; d_call: -; j_call: TRBJ1-2; cdr3_nt: TGTGCCTGGATCCCCGTACAGAATGGCTACACCTTC; cdr3_aa: CAWIPVQNGYTF
v_call: TRBV5-1; clone_size: -; d_call: TRBD2; j_call: TRBJ2-1; cdr3_nt: TGCGCCAGCGCCGGGACTAGCGGGGGGTTCAGTGAGCAGTTCTTC; cdr3_aa: CASAGTSGGFSEQFF
v_call: TRBV5-4; clone_size: -; d_call: TRBD2; j_call: TRBJ2-7; cdr3_nt: TGTGCCAGCAGAAAGGGACTAGCGGGAACAGTGGGATACGAGCAGTACTTC; cdr3_aa: CASRKGLAGTVGYEQYF
v_call: TRBV7-9; clone_size: -; d_call: TRBD1; j_call: TRBJ1-5; cdr3_nt: TGTGCCAGCAGCAAAGGACAGGGGGAATTGATCCCCCAGCCCCAGCATTTT; cdr3_aa: CASSKGQGELIPQPQHF
v_call: TRBV4-2; clone_size: -; d_call: -; j_call: TRBJ2-5; cdr3_nt: TGTGCCAGCAGCCACGGAGTCGGAGAAGAGACCCAGTACTTC; cdr3_aa: CASSHGVGEETQYF
v_call: TRBV7-8; clone_size: -; d_call: TRBD2; j_call: TRBJ2-7; cdr3_nt: TGTGCCAGCAGCTTAGCGCGGGGGGAAGTCTACGAGCAGTACTTC; cdr3_aa: CASSLARGEVYEQYF
v_call: TRBV7-9; clone_size: -; d_call: -; j_call: TRBJ2-5; cdr3_nt: TGTGCCAGCAGCCCCCAGGGGACGAAGACCCAGTACTTC; cdr3_aa: CASSPQGTKTQYF
v_call: TRBV4-1; clone_size: -; d_call: TRBD1; j_call: TRBJ1-6; cdr3_nt: TGCGCCAGCAGCCAGCCCGGACAGGGGGTAAGATCACCCCTCCACTTT; cdr3_aa: CASSQPGQGVRSPLHF
v_call: TRBV2; clone_size: -; d_call: TRBD2; j_call: TRBJ2-7; cdr3_nt: TGTGCCAGCACTAGGACTAGCGGGGCCTACGAGCAGTACTTC; cdr3_aa: CASTRTSGAYEQYF
v_call: TRBV7-9; clone_size: -; d_call: TRBD1; j_call: TRBJ1-1; cdr3_nt: TGTGCCAGCAGCTCCACAGGGGGGAACACTGAAGCTTTCTTT; cdr3_aa: CASSSTGGNTEAFF
v_call: TRBV28; clone_size: -; d_call: TRBD1; j_call: TRBJ1-5; cdr3_nt: TGTGCCAGCAGTTTTCCCAAGAGACAGGGGGCTAAGCAGCCCCAGCATTTT; cdr3_aa: CASSFPKRQGAKQPQHF
v_call: TRBV9; clone_size: -; d_call: TRBD1; j_call: TRBJ2-1; cdr3_nt: TGTGCCAGCAGCAGACTCAGGGGGCAAAGCTCCTACAATGAGCAGTTCTTC; cdr3_aa: CASSRLRGQSSYNEQFF
v_call: TRBV5-1; clone_size: once; d_call: TRBD2; j_call: TRBJ2-7; cdr3_nt: TGCGCCAGCAGAGCGGGAGATCTCGCCTACGAGCAGTACTTC; cdr3_aa: CASRAGDLAYEQYF
v_call: TRBV6-5; clone_size: -; d_call: -; j_call: TRBJ2-7; cdr3_nt: TGTGCCAGCAGTCGCGGTGGCTCCTACGAGCAGTACTTC; cdr3_aa: CASSRGGSYEQYF
v_call: TRBV28; clone_size: -; d_call: -; j_call: TRBJ1-1; cdr3_nt: TGTGCCAGCAGTTCCTTATATGGGGGGGGTGCTGAAGCTTTCTTT; cdr3_aa: CASSSLYGGGAEAFF
v_call: TRBV7-9; clone_size: few; d_call: -; j_call: TRBJ1-1; cdr3_nt: TGTGCCAGCAGCTCAGACTTACAGGGGAACACTGAAGCTTTCTTT; cdr3_aa: CASSSDLQGNTEAFF
v_call: TRBV18; clone_size: -; d_call: TRBD1; j_call: TRBJ1-2; cdr3_nt: TGTGCCAGCTCCCTCGGAATTACCGGGACAGACTATGGCTACACCTTC; cdr3_aa: CASSLGITGTDYGYTF
v_call: TRBV28; clone_size: -; d_call: -; j_call: TRBJ1-1; cdr3_nt: TGTGCCAGCAGCAACGGACAGAGGAACACTGAAGCTTTCTTT; cdr3_aa: CASSNGQRNTEAFF
v_call: TRBV5-5; clone_size: -; d_call: TRBD2; j_call: TRBJ2-1; cdr3_nt: TGTGCCAGCAGCATAAGGGATAGCGGGAGGGCCGGCAATGAGCAGTTCTTC; cdr3_aa: CASSIRDSGRAGNEQFF
v_call: TRBV19; clone_size: -; d_call: TRBD1; j_call: TRBJ2-7; cdr3_nt: TGTGCCAGTAGTGTTGCCGGGACAGGGGCCTACGAGCAGTACTTC; cdr3_aa: CASSVAGTGAYEQYF
v_call: TRBV6-5; clone_size: once; d_call: TRBD1; j_call: TRBJ2-1; cdr3_nt: TGTGCCAGTATGGACAGGAGCTCCTACAATGAGCAGTTCTTC; cdr3_aa: CASMDRSSYNEQFF
v_call: TRBV5-4; clone_size: -; d_call: TRBD2; j_call: TRBJ2-6; cdr3_nt: TGTGCCAGCAGCCACCCGACTAGCGGGGCTGGGGCCAACGTCCTGACTTTC; cdr3_aa: CASSHPTSGAGANVLTF
v_call: TRBV7-9; clone_size: -; d_call: -; j_call: TRBJ2-1; cdr3_nt: TGTGCCAGCAGCTACCCGGAGTCCAGGGCCAATGAGCAGTTCTTC; cdr3_aa: CASSYPESRANEQFF
v_call: TRBV9; clone_size: -; d_call: -; j_call: TRBJ1-5; cdr3_nt: TGTGCCAGCAGCGTAACGGCCGGGGGCAATCAGCCCCAGCATTTT; cdr3_aa: CASSVTAGGNQPQHF
v_call: TRBV2; clone_size: -; d_call: -; j_call: TRBJ2-1; cdr3_nt: TGTGCCAGCAGCGAAGTACTAGCAGGCAATGAGCAGTTCTTC; cdr3_aa: CASSEVLAGNEQFF
v_call: TRBV4-3; clone_size: -; d_call: TRBD1; j_call: TRBJ1-1; cdr3_nt: TGCGCCAGCAGCCCCGCGCCCAAAGTAGACAGGGTGGTGCACACTGAAGCTTTCTTT; cdr3_aa: CASSPAPKVDRVVHTEAFF
v_call: TRBV10-1; clone_size: -; d_call: -; j_call: TRBJ2-7; cdr3_nt: TGCGCCAGCAGTGGAAACCAGGTTTGCGTGGAGCAGTACTTC; cdr3_aa: CASSGNQVCVEQYF
v_call: TRBV11-1; clone_size: -; d_call: -; j_call: TRBJ1-6; cdr3_nt: TGTGCCAGCAGCTTAATCTCGGGTCGAGCACCCCTCCACTTT; cdr3_aa: CASSLISGRAPLHF
v_call: TRBV7-2; clone_size: -; d_call: -; j_call: TRBJ2-7; cdr3_nt: TGTGCCAGCAGCGACCAGGGGGGCTCCTACGAGCAGTACTTC; cdr3_aa: CASSDQGGSYEQYF
v_call: TRBV19; clone_size: -; d_call: -; j_call: TRBJ1-3; cdr3_nt: TGTGCCAGTAGTCCGTCCGGGGAGTCTGGAAACACCATATATTTT; cdr3_aa: CASSPSGESGNTIYF
v_call: TRBV19; clone_size: -; d_call: -; j_call: TRBJ1-1; cdr3_nt: TGTGCCAGTAGTACCCCCCCGGGACACTTCATGAACACTGAAGCTTTCTTT; cdr3_aa: CASSTPPGHFMNTEAFF
v_call: TRBV5-1; clone_size: -; d_call: -; j_call: TRBJ2-1; cdr3_nt: TGCGCCAGCAGCGTGACAGGAGTATCCTACAATGAGCAGTTCTTC; cdr3_aa: CASSVTGVSYNEQFF
v_call: TRBV2; clone_size: -; d_call: TRBD1; j_call: TRBJ2-3; cdr3_nt: TGTGCCAGCAGTTTAGACAGGGGGCGGTCAGATACGCAGTATTTT; cdr3_aa: CASSLDRGRSDTQYF
v_call: TRBV5-1; clone_size: -; d_call: TRBD1; j_call: TRBJ1-2; cdr3_nt: TGCGCCAGCACGTGGGACAGGCCCTATGGCTACACCTTC; cdr3_aa: CASTWDRPYGYTF
v_call: TRBV6-5; clone_size: -; d_call: -; j_call: TRBJ2-2; cdr3_nt: TGTGCCTGCCAGGGCTCTGAAGCGAACACCGGGGAGCTGTTTTTT; cdr3_aa: CACQGSEANTGELFF
v_call: TRBV2; clone_size: -; d_call: TRBD2; j_call: TRBJ2-1; cdr3_nt: TGTGCCAGCAGTGACTCCGGGACTAGCACTTACAATGAGCAGTTCTTC; cdr3_aa: CASSDSGTSTYNEQFF
v_call: TRBV5-6; clone_size: few; d_call: TRBD1; j_call: TRBJ1-2; cdr3_nt: TGTGCCAGCAGCTTGGGGACAGGGGGCGAAAATGGCTACACCTTC; cdr3_aa: CASSLGTGGENGYTF
v_call: TRBV18; clone_size: -; d_call: TRBD2; j_call: TRBJ2-7; cdr3_nt: TGTGCCAGCTCACCGCTGCCGCGGGGGGCCGTTTTAAACTACGAGCAGTACTTC; cdr3_aa: CASSPLPRGAVLNYEQYF
v_call: TRBV2; clone_size: few; d_call: TRBD1; j_call: TRBJ2-7; cdr3_nt: TGTGCCAGCAGCAGGGACAGGGGTTACCACGAGCAGTACTTC; cdr3_aa: CASSRDRGYHEQYF
v_call: TRBV6-5; clone_size: -; d_call: -; j_call: TRBJ1-5; cdr3_nt: TGTGCCAGCAGTTACCTCGCGGGATCGGGGCAGCCCCAGCATTTT; cdr3_aa: CASSYLAGSGQPQHF